One and the same sample provided the 23 T cell receptor beta chains below, sequenced in a study of T cells in localized non-small cell lung cancer. Using immunoSEQ multiplex PCR, the repertoire was profiled, and TCRdb retains in-frame clones only, with some absent. The top ten clones hold 15% to 20% of a sample with about 2,000 clones, approximately 30% of them seen once. The specimen comprised normal lung tissue next to the tumor, sampled before any cancer treatment. Every receptor here comes from a woman between 40 and 69 years old with stage II lung adenocarcinoma.

Judged by abundance, this clone is large. The J gene is TRBJ1-6, the V gene TRBV11-3; the D gene is possibly TRBD1 (6 bases). V lost 2 bases and J 6 bases, leaving 14 bases between the germline ends. Per the germline V gene, CDR1 is SGHNT and CDR2 is YENEEA. This CDR3 spans 16 amino acids. The DNA for the CDR3 is TGTGCCAGCAGCTTACAGGGCGCAGGGGCTAATTCACCCCTCCACTTT. Protein sequence: CASSLQGAGANSPLHF.

This clone was found a few times. At one end, the junction sequence differs from germline, possibly due to a read error. The V call is TRBV6-7, the J call TRBJ2-1; D ambiguous. TRBV6-7 is designated an ORF whose function remains uncertain. This CDR3 is 11 amino acids long. DNA of the CDR3: TGTGCCACCAGTTCCCCCAATGAGCAGTTCTTC. It codes for CATSSPNEQFF.

A few counts support this clone. The CDR3 DNA sequence: TGTGCCAGCTCCCAAAGGACAGGGTACACTGAAGCTTTCTTT. This translates into CASSQRTGYTEAFF. The V and J genes are TRBV18 and TRBJ1-1; TRBD1 aligns across 8 bases. Germline V lookup: CDR1 KGHSH, CDR2 LQKENI. V shed 6 bases and J 3 bases; nucleotides not matched to a gene: 6. The CDR3 consists of 14 residues.

The chain joins TRBV5-1 to TRBJ1-3, with 12 bases that match TRBD1. This CDR3 has 16 amino acids. The ends lost 3 bases at V and 2 bases at J; junction bases unmatched: 3. Germline lookup yields CDR1 SGHRS and CDR2 YFSETQ. The chain's CDR3 is CASSSWDRGPGNTIYF. The CDR3 DNA is TGCGCCAGCAGCTCTTGGGACAGGGGGCCTGGAAACACCATATATTTT.

The J gene is TRBJ1-2, the V gene TRBV19, with TRBD1 matching 10 bases. Per the germline V gene, CDR1 is LNHDA and CDR2 is SQIVND (reference sequence). Unmatched junction bases numbered 12, after V lost 2 bases and J lost 6 bases. The CDR3 spans 17 residues. CDR3 loop: CASSILATGGVFNGYTF. As DNA, the CDR3 is TGTGCCAGTAGTATACTAGCGACAGGGGGCGTTTTTAATGGCTACACCTTC.

The chain is built from TRBV19 and TRBJ2-3; TRBD2 agrees at 14 bases. Trimming removed 6 bases from V and 3 bases from J; junction bases left unmatched: 8. The CDR3 extends over 17 amino acids. Germline-derived CDR1 and CDR2 are LNHDA and SQIVND (reference sequence). CDR3 nucleotide sequence: TGTGCCAGTAGAGGAGGGACTAGCGGGAGCCGTACAGATACGCAGTATTTT. Translation: CASRGGTSGSRTDTQYF.

This clone is medium-sized by share. The chain links TRBV11-3 to TRBJ1-4; maybe TRBD1 (5 bases). The CDR3 spans 17 residues. The germline gives CDR1 SGHNT, CDR2 YENEEA. Trimming cost V 3 bases and J 0 bases, with 14 bases left between them. The CDR3 bases are TGTGCCAGCAGCTTGGTGCAGGGATCTGCAACTAATGAAAAACTGTTTTTT. Its translation: CASSLVQGSATNEKLFF.

This clone was counted a few times. One junction end does not reproduce the germline sequence, and a read error may be involved. The chain links TRBV6-8 to TRBJ1-4, with D perhaps TRBD1 (5 bases). The length of the CDR3 is 12 residues. Germline V gene sequence: CDR1 MNHGY, CDR2 SAAAGT. This chain's CDR3 is CASSYSSRGREF. In DNA form, the CDR3 reads TGTGCCAGCAGTTACTCGAGTCGGGGACGTGAATTT.

By sample share, this clone is large. V gene TRBV28 combines with J gene TRBJ1-1; no firm D call. CDR1 is MDHEN and CDR2 is SYDVKM in the germline V gene. The CDR3 has 14 residues. Trimming removed 4 bases from V and 4 bases from J, with 13 bases in between. CDR3 sequence reads: CASSSLGESTEAFF. CDR3 bases: TGTGCCAGCAGTTCCCTCGGGGAGAGCACTGAAGCTTTCTTT.

The genes are TRBV9 and TRBJ2-3; no clear D gene. Deletions cut 4 bases from V and 2 bases from J, with 14 bases between. Germline values: CDR1 SGDLS, CDR2 YYNGEE. This CDR3 comprises 15 residues. DNA of the CDR3: TGTGCCAGCAGCTTAGGGAACAGACTCACAGATACGCAGTATTTT. Translation: CASSLGNRLTDTQYF.

The chain links TRBV30 to TRBJ1-3; tentative D call: TRBD1 (5 bases). The CDR3 has 17 amino acids. V was trimmed by 0 bases and J by 0 bases, leaving 15 bases between them. Looked up from germline, CDR1 is GTSNPN and CDR2 is SVGIG (reference sequence). Here the CDR3 DNA reads TGTGCCTGGAGTGTAGGGGCCGGATTGAGCTCTGGAAACACCATATATTTT. Encoded protein: CAWSVGAGLSSGNTIYF.

This chain uses TRBV28 with TRBJ1-1; no clear D. Germline values: CDR1 MDHEN, CDR2 SYDVKM. This CDR3 has 12 amino acids. The V end lost 6 bases, the J end lost 1 base, and 6 bases lay between the germline ends. The CDR3: CASRVRNTEAFF. The CDR3 nucleotides read TGTGCCAGCAGGGTCAGGAACACTGAAGCTTTCTTT.

This clone showed up just a few times. The J gene is TRBJ1-3, the V gene TRBV6-8; D is ambiguous. V was pared by 6 bases and J by 0 bases, with 9 bases between. CDR1 is MNHGY and CDR2 is SAAAGT in the germline V gene. The CDR3 totals 14 residues. The CDR3 DNA sequence: TGTGCCAGCAGCCTGGTGATCTCTGGAAACACCATATATTTT. This translates into CASSLVISGNTIYF.

This clone was seen just once. The V call is TRBV10-2, the J call TRBJ2-2; D is ambiguous. The CDR3 is 12 residues long. CDR1 and CDR2 from the germline V gene are WSHSY and SAAADI. V lost 2 bases and J lost 7, with 5 bases in between. The CDR3 DNA reads as TGCGCCAGCAGTGAGCAGCGCGGGGAGCTGTTTTTT. This gives the protein CASSEQRGELFF.

V is TRBV14 and J is TRBJ2-1; D is unresolved. The ends were cut back, 4 bases at V and 1 base at J, with 11 bases in the middle. The CDR3 covers 15 residues. CDR1 and CDR2 from the germline V gene are SGHDN and FVKESK. The CDR3 DNA reads TGTGCCAGCAGCCTCATGACTCGATCCTACAATGAGCAGTTCTTC. Its translation is CASSLMTRSYNEQFF.

This clone is termed medium-sized. DNA for the CDR3: TGTGCCAGCAGTGAAGCCCAGCGAGAGACCCAGTACTTC. Translating gives CASSEAQRETQYF. This sequence joins TRBV9 and TRBJ2-5; no clear D. V was cut by 5 bases and J by 4 bases, with 12 bases left in between. The germline CDR1 and CDR2 sequences are SGDLS and YYNGEE. The CDR3 has 13 residues.

This clone rates as large. The chain uses TRBV6-8 and TRBJ1-2, with D possibly TRBD1 on 6 matching bases. CDR3 length: 16 residues. In germline, CDR1 is MNHGY, CDR2 SAAAGT. Trimming removed 6 bases from V and 0 bases from J, with 17 bases in between. The CDR3 is CASSPDGTSANYGYTF. The CDR3 DNA sequence: TGTGCCAGCAGCCCCGATGGGACATCTGCTAACTATGGCTACACCTTC.

The table lists this clone with a few counts. In DNA form, the CDR3 reads TGTGCCAGCAGCCCCCAGGGTATCTGGCCTTACGAGCAGTACTTC. Its protein is CASSPQGIWPYEQYF. This chain connects TRBV9 to TRBJ2-7, with D maybe TRBD1 (5 bases). Germline CDR1 is SGDLS and CDR2 is YYNGEE. Trimming cost V 4 bases and J 4 bases, with 18 bases left between them. CDR3 length: 15 amino acids. Together with reference TRBV9 and TRBJ2-7, the CDR3 gives the full variable domain: DSGVTQTPKHLITATGQRVTLRCSPRSGDLSVYWYQQSLDQGLQFLIQYYNGEERAKGNILERFSAQQFPDLHSELNLSSLELGDSALYFCASSPQGIWPYEQYFGPGTRLTVT.

This sequence joins TRBV6-8 and TRBJ1-2, with 12 bases fitting TRBD1. Germline trimming cut 10 bases from V and 2 bases from J; bases unmatched to any gene: 8. Germline CDR1 MNHGY, CDR2 SAAAGT. The CDR3 spans 15 residues. The CDR3 nucleotides are TGTGCCATCAGGGAGGGGACAGGGGGCAACTATGGCTACACCTTC. It codes for CAIREGTGGNYGYTF.

This clone appeared a few times. This chain uses TRBV19 with TRBJ1-5; D call uncertain. Between the trimmed V and J ends, which lost 4 bases and 4 bases, there was a span of 17 bases. The CDR3 is made up of 16 amino acids. In germline, CDR1 is LNHDA, CDR2 SQIVND (reference sequence). CDR3 sequence (DNA): TGTGCCAGTAGTACGGGGTCCAGTATTACTAATCAGCCCCAGCATTTT. Translated: CASSTGSSITNQPQHF.

This clone is medium-sized. The sample carries other DNA sequences with the same CDR3. The gene calls are TRBV11-3 and TRBJ2-2; no reliable D call. The germline V and J ends were trimmed by 5 bases and 0 bases, with 7 bases remaining between them. Germline values: CDR1 SGHNT, CDR2 YENEEA. This CDR3 has 14 residues. The CDR3 region has the DNA TGTGCCAGCAGCCCACGTCCGAACACCGGGGAGCTGTTTTTT. It encodes CASSPRPNTGELFF.

This clone was found a few times. This chain connects TRBV28 to TRBJ2-6; 14 nucleotides match TRBD2. V shed 6 bases, J shed 2 bases, and the junction held 15 bases outside the gene matches. The CDR3 runs 21 residues. In germline, CDR1 is MDHEN, CDR2 SYDVKM. CDR3 in DNA: TGTGCCAGCAGAGCAGGCCCCGGGACTAGCGGGGGAAGGCCTGGGGCCAACGTCCTGACTTTC. Translating gives CASRAGPGTSGGRPGANVLTF.

This clone came up a few times. This chain connects TRBV11-3 to TRBJ2-7, with D possibly TRBD1 on 5 matching bases. CDR3 length: 14 residues. V gave up 7 bases and J gave up 6 bases, with 19 bases separating them. CDR1 SGHNT and CDR2 YENEEA come from the germline V gene. This CDR3 reads CASTRQIVGGEQYF. CDR3 nucleotide sequence: TGTGCCAGCACCCGACAGATCGTTGGTGGCGAGCAGTACTTC.